The entry that follows covers one T cell receptor beta chain sequence. The antigen is not known. These data originate in a study of cytomegalovirus exposure and HLA in healthy donors. Whole-study findings and limits: An analysis was carried out at a later point. It showed that HLA-associated TCR beta chains were more clonally expanded than equally common non-associated chains.

Germline V gene lookup returns CDR1 KGHSH and CDR2 LQKENI. The CDR3 has 16 amino acids. Trimming cost V 3 bases and J 2 bases; bases outside gene matches: 7. 60 Vbeta and 13 Jbeta primers were used in PCR. The assay was immunoSEQ multiplex PCR, and TCRdb's table has in-frame clones only and misses some. The sample records more than 100,000 clones, 75% to 90% being singletons. The gene calls are TRBV18 and TRBJ1-3, with 7 bases that match TRBD1. Sequencing was done on a sample of PBMCs. This clonotype was sampled from a woman in her forties or fifties in good health and CMV-seropositive. The CDR3 coding sequence is TGTGCCAGCTCACCCACCACAGGGGAGGCTGGAAACACCATATATTTT. This encodes CASSPTTGEAGNTIYF.